A selection of T cell receptor beta chains follows, all from one sample in a study of blood T cell repertoires in COVID-19. Some clones are missing from TCRdb's copy, which holds only in-frame ones; the method was immunoSEQ multiplex PCR. This sample yields 35,000 to 40,000 clones, of which roughly 80% are seen a single time; around 15% belongs to the top ten. The material sequenced was peripheral blood. The source is a man aged 65-85 years with acute or convalescent COVID-19. The CDR3 runs from the conserved cysteine through the conserved F or W. A D gene is named only where the DNA matches it firmly. Expanded clones get a size class; other rows say once, few or many, or leave the size out.

>TRBJ1-2|TRBV5-1|NA|NA
TGCGCCAGCAGCTTTGGGGCCAACTATGGCTACACCTTC
CASSFGANYGYTF
>TRBJ2-1|TRBV10-1|NA|NA
TGCGCCAGCAGTATACGGGGCTCCTACAATGAGCAGTTCTTC
CASSIRGSYNEQFF
>TRBJ2-1|TRBV28|TRBD2|NA
TGTGCCAGCAGTTTGACAGGGGCCCGGCTAGCGGGAGACAATGAGCAGTTCTTC
CASSLTGARLAGDNEQFF
>TRBJ1-2|TRBV7-8|NA|NA
TGTGCCAGCAGCTTCTTAGGGATTCCGGACATCTCCTATGGCTACACCTTC
CASSFLGIPDISYGYTF
>TRBJ2-3|TRBV5-1|TRBD2|NA
TGCGCCAGCAGCTTGGCGGTAGCGGGAGGAACAGATACGCAGTATTTT
CASSLAVAGGTDTQYF
>TRBJ2-5|TRBV7-8|NA|NA
TGTGCCAGCAGCTTAGGGATTGGCAGCGCCAGAGAGACCCAGTACTTC
CASSLGIGSARETQYF
>TRBJ1-3|TRBV15|NA|NA
TGTGCCACCAGCAGAGATAAAGGGGGCTCTGGAAACACCATATATTTT
CATSRDKGGSGNTIYF
>TRBJ1-1|TRBV5-6|NA|NA
TGTGCCAGCAGCTGGTGGCAGGGGACCACTGAAGCTTTCTTT
CASSWWQGTTEAFF
>TRBJ2-7|TRBV27|NA|NA
TGTGCCAGCAGTTTTGGCAGGGCCTACGAGCAGTACTTC
CASSFGRAYEQYF
>TRBJ2-1|TRBV30|NA|NA
TGTGCCTGGAGTGTTAAAATTTTAGCGGCAGGGTTATACAATGAGCAGTTCTTC
CAWSVKILAAGLYNEQFF
>TRBJ2-3|TRBV10-3|TRBD2|NA
TGTGCCATCGGGGAGGGAGGCCGCACAGATACGCAGTATTTT
CAIGEGGRTDTQYF
>TRBJ1-5|TRBV6-2/TRBV6-3|TRBD1|few
TGTGCCAGCAGTTTCCCGGGACAGGGGTTTGGCAATCAGCCCCAGCATTTT
CASSFPGQGFGNQPQHF
>TRBJ1-5|TRBV28|NA|NA
TGTGCCAGCAGTTTATCAACTGCAGGGTTCGCAGGGCAGCCCCAGCATTTT
CASSLSTAGFAGQPQHF
>TRBJ1-2|TRBV13|TRBD1|NA
TGTGCCAGCAGCCTCGGCGACAGGGATAACTATGGCTACACCTTC
CASSLGDRDNYGYTF
>TRBJ1-5|TRBV7-2|NA|NA
TGTGCCAGCAGTCGGGGGGGAGGCAATCAGCCCCAGCATTTT
CASSRGGGNQPQHF
>TRBJ2-1|TRBV29-1|TRBD2|NA
TGCAGCGTCGCACCCGGGACTAGCGGGAGCCACAATGAGCAGTTCTTC
CSVAPGTSGSHNEQFF
>TRBJ2-5|TRBV2|TRBD2|NA
TGTGCCAGCAGTGATCGGCGGGGGGGAAAAGAGACCCAGTACTTC
CASSDRRGGKETQYF
>TRBJ2-1|TRBV7-6|TRBD2|NA
TGTGCCAGCAGCCTCTCCTCTAGCGGGGGCCTTTACAATGAGCAGTTCTTC
CASSLSSSGGLYNEQFF
>TRBJ1-5|TRBV15|TRBD1|NA
TGTGCCACCAGCAGTCCCAGACAGGGTGGTCAGCCCCAGCATTTT
CATSSPRQGGQPQHF
>TRBJ2-1|TRBV19|NA|medium-sized
TGTGCCAGTAGTATTTATCCGGGATTCAACGAGCAGTTCTTC
CASSIYPGFNEQFF
>TRBJ2-7|TRBV6-2/TRBV6-3|TRBD2|NA
TGTGCCAGCAGTTACTTCGCGGGAGGGAGCTCCTACGAGCAGTACTTC
CASSYFAGGSSYEQYF
>TRBJ2-7|TRBV7-8|TRBD1|NA
TGTGCCAGCAGCTTACTACAGGGGTCCTACGAGCAGTACTTC
CASSLLQGSYEQYF
>TRBJ2-1|TRBV27|NA|NA
TGTGCCAGCAGTTACTGGGGTCAGGGCAATGAGCAGTTCTTC
CASSYWGQGNEQFF
>TRBJ1-2|TRBV30|NA|NA
TGTGCCTGGAGTGGAACATATAACTATGGCTACACCTTC
CAWSGTYNYGYTF
>TRBJ2-1|TRBV5-6|TRBD1|NA
TGTGCCAGCAGCTTTTGGACAGGGGGCAATGAGCAGTTCTTC
CASSFWTGGNEQFF
>TRBJ2-5|TRBV18|NA|once
TGTGCCAGCTGTCCTGCGGGACTCCAAGAGACCCAGTACTTC
CASCPAGLQETQYF
>TRBJ2-7|TRBV2|TRBD2|NA
TGTGCCAGCAGTGAAAAGCTAGCGGGAGGGAACTACGAGCAGTACTTC
CASSEKLAGGNYEQYF
>TRBJ1-3|TRBV15|NA|NA
TGTGCCACCAGCAGTCCCACCGGGAACTCTGGAAACACCATATATTTT
CATSSPTGNSGNTIYF
>TRBJ1-1|TRBV28|TRBD1|NA
TGTGCCAGCAGTTTATCCGCACAGGGGGGCACTGAAGCTTTCTTT
CASSLSAQGGTEAFF
>TRBJ1-5|TRBV18|NA|once
TGTGCCAGCTCAACAGGGTTAGACAATCAGCCCCAGCATTTT
CASSTGLDNQPQHF
>TRBJ2-7|TRBV23-1|NA|NA
TGCGCCAGCAGTCCTTCGGGACAAAACCACGAGCAGTACTTC
CASSPSGQNHEQYF